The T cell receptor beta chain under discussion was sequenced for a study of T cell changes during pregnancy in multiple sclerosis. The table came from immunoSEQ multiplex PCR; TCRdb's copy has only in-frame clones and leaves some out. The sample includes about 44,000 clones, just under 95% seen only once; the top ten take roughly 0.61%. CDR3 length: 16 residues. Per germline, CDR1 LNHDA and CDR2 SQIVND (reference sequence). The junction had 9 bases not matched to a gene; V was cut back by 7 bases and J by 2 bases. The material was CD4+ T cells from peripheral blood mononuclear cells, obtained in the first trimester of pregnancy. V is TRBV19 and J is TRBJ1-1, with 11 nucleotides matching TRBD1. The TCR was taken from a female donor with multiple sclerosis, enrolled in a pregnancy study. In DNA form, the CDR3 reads TGTGCCAGTACCAGAGGGACAGGGGGATTAAACACTGAAGCTTTCTTT. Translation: CASTRGTGGLNTEAFF.